Included here is one TCR beta chain sequence, with context. Clones were sequenced by immunoSEQ multiplex PCR, and TCRdb holds only the in-frame ones, with some missing. Here the sample spans some 2 million clones, 95% being singletons. These data are taken from a study of shared clonotypes between healthy human individuals. CDR3 length: 15 residues. Germline CDR1 is SNHLY and CDR2 is FYNNEI. The V gene end was trimmed by 0 bases and the J gene end by 11 bases; junction bases not matched to a gene: 6. This receptor was identified in a young man in good health. The chain is built from TRBV2 and TRBJ2-6; 8 bases are a match to TRBD1. Sequences were obtained from naive CD4+ T cells sorted from blood. This sample's subset: CD45RA+ positively selected. The CDR3, as DNA: TGTGCCAGCAGTGAAGCCGGCGCAGGGGGCTACGTCCTGACTTTC. Translated, it gives CASSEAGAGGYVLTF.